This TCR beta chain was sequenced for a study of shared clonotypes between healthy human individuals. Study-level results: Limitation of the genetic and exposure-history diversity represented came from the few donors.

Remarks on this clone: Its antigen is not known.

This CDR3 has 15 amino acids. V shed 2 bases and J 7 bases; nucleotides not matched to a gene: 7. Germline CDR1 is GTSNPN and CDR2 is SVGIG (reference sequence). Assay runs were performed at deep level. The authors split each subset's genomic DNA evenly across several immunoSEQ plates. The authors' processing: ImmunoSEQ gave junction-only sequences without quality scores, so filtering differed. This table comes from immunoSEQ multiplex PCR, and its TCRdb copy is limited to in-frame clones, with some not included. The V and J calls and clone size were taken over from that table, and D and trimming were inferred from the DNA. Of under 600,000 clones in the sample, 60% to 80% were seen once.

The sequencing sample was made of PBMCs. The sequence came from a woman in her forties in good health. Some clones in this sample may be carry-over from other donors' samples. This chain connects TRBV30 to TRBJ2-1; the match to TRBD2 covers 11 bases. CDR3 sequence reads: CAWSLAGGPLNEQFF. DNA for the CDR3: TGTGCCTGGAGTTTAGCGGGAGGGCCTTTGAATGAGCAGTTCTTC.